The next 6 T cell receptor beta chains were all read from a single sample in a study of blood T cell repertoires in COVID-19. Method: immunoSEQ multiplex PCR; TCRdb's copy keeps in-frame clones and lacks some. The sample lists about 90,000 clones; about 81% were seen once. The specimen sequenced was peripheral blood. Receptors were obtained from a human donor in a cohort sampled during active COVID-19.

This clone was seen just once. The genes are TRBV11-3 and TRBJ1-1; D call uncertain. V shed 1 base and J shed 2 bases, with 8 bases lying between them. The CDR3 has 14 residues. Germline CDR1 is SGHNT and CDR2 is YENEEA. CDR3 DNA sequence: TGTGCCAGCAGCTTAGCAGGCCCTAACACTGAAGCTTTCTTT. Its translation is CASSLAGPNTEAFF.

This clone came up once. This chain connects TRBV7-3 to TRBJ2-1, with 10 bases aligning to TRBD2. The CDR3 runs 17 residues. The V segment lost 6 bases and the J segment 1 base; nucleotides outside the gene matches: 9. Per the germline V gene, CDR1 is SGHTA and CDR2 is FQGTGA. CDR3: CASRTSGGARSYNEQFF. CDR3 nucleotides: TGTGCCAGCAGAACCAGCGGGGGGGCCAGGTCCTACAATGAGCAGTTCTTC.

As concerns this clone: Compared with germline, one end of the junction differs, possibly owing to a read error. The V gene is TRBV5-1, the J gene TRBJ2-1; 8 bases match TRBD1. The CDR3 totals 11 residues. Germline loops: CDR1 SGHRS, CDR2 YFSETQ. The CDR3 DNA follows: TGCGCCAGCAGCTCTGGACAGGGAGGTGTCTTC. Its translation: CASSSGQGGVF.

This chain links TRBV6-5 with TRBJ1-4; TRBD1 might be the D (6 bases). This CDR3 is 13 amino acids long. The V end lost 6 bases, the J end lost 4 bases, and 9 bases lay between the germline ends. CDR1 is MNHEY and CDR2 is SVGAGI in the germline V gene. The CDR3 DNA is TGTGCCAGCAGGGGGGCCGTTAATGAAAAACTGTTTTTT. Translation: CASRGAVNEKLFF.

The V gene is TRBV5-1, the J gene TRBJ2-1; D unclear. Trimming shortened V by 2 bases and J by 0 bases, and 9 bases separated the two germline ends. Germline V gene data show CDR1 as SGHRS and CDR2 as YFSETQ. CDR3 length: 15 residues. The CDR3 region has the DNA TGCGCCAGCAGCTTCTTAGGAGCCTCCTACAATGAGCAGTTCTTC. Amino acids: CASSFLGASYNEQFF.

The CDR3 DNA is TGTGCCAGCAGCGTGCGGTCTTTAGACACTGAAGCTTTCTTT. As protein: CASSVRSLDTEAFF. This chain uses TRBV9 with TRBJ1-1; D unclear. The CDR3 length is 14 residues. Looked up from germline, CDR1 is SGDLS and CDR2 is YYNGEE. Trimming pared 2 bases from V and 3 bases from J, leaving 11 bases between.